Reported below is one TCR beta chain. Axillary draining lymph nodes of breast cancer patients supplied the node samples. From the multiplex PCR reads, TCRdb called clonotypes with MiXCR, one entry per CDR3 protein. The table records roughly 110,000 distinct CDR3 sequences, about 30% of them present only once. These data come from a study of breast tumors, draining lymph nodes, adjacent tissues. The receptor's source is a female donor with breast cancer. Some clones in this sample may be carry-over from other donors' samples. Specimen: axillary lymph node tissue.

CDR3 nucleotide sequence: TGTGCCAGCAGCTTGGGGGGGATAGGTGGTCTTCGGGAGACCCAGTACTTC. It specifies CASSLGGIGGLRETQYF. The chain joins TRBV5-4 to TRBJ2-5; the D gene could be TRBD1 or TRBD2 (5 bases each). V lost 0 bases and J lost 5, with 20 bases in between. This CDR3 spans 17 amino acids. Per the germline V gene, CDR1 is SGHNT and CDR2 is YYREEE (reference sequence).